The clone carrying this T cell receptor beta chain came up a few times. These data are taken from a study of T cells after yellow fever vaccination. TCRdb ran MiXCR on the 5' RACE reads and lists one entry per CDR3 protein. Here the sample spans 300,000 or so distinct CDR3 sequences, approximately 4.2% being singletons. The germline CDR1 and CDR2 sequences are KGHDR and SFDVKD. The CDR3 spans 15 residues. Trimming at V came to 3 bases and at J to 4 bases, leaving 4 bases not matched to a gene. This TCR was sampled from a man between 18 and 35 years old who received the YFV17D yellow fever vaccine. The source was PBMCs, collected 5 days after the yellow fever booster vaccination. J is TRBJ1-5 and V is TRBV24-1; 8 positions agree with TRBD1. The CDR3 DNA reads as TGTGCCACCAGTGATCCCGGGACAGGAAATCAGCCCCAGCATTTT. It codes for CATSDPGTGNQPQHF.